This T cell receptor (beta chain) was identified during a study of shared clonotypes between healthy human individuals (dated by TCRdb to the early 2020s). Concerning the study at large: The cohort included a few men and a couple of women between 18 and 49 years of age. Libraries were prepared and TCR repertoires were sequenced by different laboratories using diverse techniques, in order to increase sequencing depth and limit assay-specific biases. To estimate repertoire size and how much clonotype sharing occurs between individuals, the study deeply sequenced the blood TCR repertoires of several healthy adults. Each donor's leukapheresis produced roughly between about 0.8 and 8.9 billion PBMCs.

Donors were healthy HIV-negative adults with no recently reported acute infections or vaccinations. Every donor was a Caucasian adult residing in Nashville, Tennessee, USA. For unsorted samples, 75 million to 90 million PBMCs were counted and genomic DNA was extracted with the QIAamp DNA Blood Mini kit. Blood was collected by leukapheresis, and PBMCs were isolated by Ficoll-Histopaque density gradient centrifugation and then cryopreserved in liquid nitrogen vapor phase. On this clone: Its antigen is unknown. No qualities accompany the bases; no much larger clone lies one base away.

TCR CDR3 regions were amplified from genomic DNA by multiplex PCR using the deep immunoSEQ assay. Extracted genomic DNA from each cell subset was spread evenly across all wells of several immunoSEQ 96-well plates, with each plate serving as a replicate. Each replicate PCR for unsorted PBMC received around 330 ng genomic DNA, equal to 25,000 to 35,000 T cell genomes. Ten immunoSEQ deep assay plates were used to sequence unsorted PBMC genomic DNA. Purified libraries were quantified with a Qubit 3.0 fluorometer, sized on a Bioanalyzer 2100, and re-quantified with the KAPA Library Quantification kit. Each immunoSEQ 96-well plate was sequenced on its own single-read 150-cycle Illumina NextSeq 550 flow cell. In the paper's pipeline: Because the immunoSEQ output included only junctional sequences and no quality scores, the filtering could not be the same as the filtering used for full-length reads. To assign V/J genes and CDR3, sequences were annotated against IMGT germline references using PyIR, a Python wrapper for IgBLAST v1.9. Reads were filtered out if the reads had weak V/J assignments (E-value above 1e-6), no CDR3, stop codons, out-of-frame junctions, or ambiguous translated residues. A V3J clonotype was defined by an identical inferred V gene, J gene, and CDR3 amino acid sequence. Percentage overlap between repertoires was calculated by dividing the number of shared unique clonotypes by the size of the smaller repertoire. Richness of each repertoire was evaluated using RTK rarefaction, the Chao1 estimator, and Recon v2.1 estimates of unobserved clonotypes. TCRdb took over this immuneACCESS table, retaining in-frame rearrangements with V and J assigned. Such tables are incomplete; in checked studies, under half of the missing clones stem from an unresolved V gene, and the remainder is unexplained. V, J and clone size derive from that table, while D and trimming were established from the DNA sequence. The sample profile shows more than 450,000 clones; 79% of them were found once. Roughly 13% of the sample is in the top ten clones.

Study-level results and caveats: Sampling was restricted to blood, and TCR repertoires in tissue are likely to differ from TCR repertoires in blood. Because the study included only a small number of donors, the genetic and exposure-history diversity represented was limited. Pairwise subsampling indicated that sequencing depth was expected to affect the degree of clonotype sharing among donors.

From the cysteine through the phenylalanine, the CDR3 covers 12 amino acids. Here the CDR3 DNA is all that survives: 36 bases in frame from base 1. CDR1 and CDR2 are drawn from the germline V gene: SNHLY, FYNNEI. V loses 3 bases at its end and J loses 10 bases; junction bases beyond the gene matches: 5. Input material: PBMCs. The chain is made from TRBV2 and TRBJ1-2; 7 central nucleotides agree with TRBD1. The clonotype comes from a woman between 40 and 55 years old in good health. Some clones in this sample may be carry-over from other donors' samples. At the DNA level, the sequence is TGTGCCAGCAGTGAGGGACAGAGGGCCTACACCTTC. This sequence encodes CASSEGQRAYTF.